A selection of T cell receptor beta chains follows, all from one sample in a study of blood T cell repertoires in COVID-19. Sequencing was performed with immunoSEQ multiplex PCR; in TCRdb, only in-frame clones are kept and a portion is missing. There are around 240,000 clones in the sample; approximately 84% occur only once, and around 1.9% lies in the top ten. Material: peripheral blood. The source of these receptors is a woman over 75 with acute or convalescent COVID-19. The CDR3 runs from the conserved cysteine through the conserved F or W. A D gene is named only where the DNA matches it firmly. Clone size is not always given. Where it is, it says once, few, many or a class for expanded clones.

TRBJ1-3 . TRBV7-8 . TGTGCCAGCAGCCCAACGAGTCTGACTGGAAACACCATATATTTT CASSPTSLTGNTIYF
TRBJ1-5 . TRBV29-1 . TGCAGCGTTGAGGGGGGGTATAGCAATCAGCCCCAGCATTTT CSVEGGYSNQPQHF
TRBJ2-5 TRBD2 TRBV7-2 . TGTGCCAGCGGACTAGAGGAGACCCAGTACTTC CASGLEETQYF
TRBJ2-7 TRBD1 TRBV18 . TGTGCCAGCTCACCACCGGGACAGGGGGCCTACGAGCAGTACTTC CASSPPGQGAYEQYF
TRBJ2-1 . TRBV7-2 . TGTGCCAGCAGTTTGTTTCAGGGTGGCAATGAGCAGTTCTTC CASSLFQGGNEQFF
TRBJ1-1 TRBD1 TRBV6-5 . TGTGCCAGCAGCATACAGGGGGCTACTAACACTGAAGCTTTCTTT CASSIQGATNTEAFF
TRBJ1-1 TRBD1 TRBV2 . TGTGCCAGCAGTCGGACAGGTTACACTGAAGCTTTCTTT CASSRTGYTEAFF
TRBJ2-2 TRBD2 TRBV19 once TGTGCCAGTAGTTCGCTAGCGGGGGGCGGGACCGGGGAGCTGTTTTTT CASSSLAGGGTGELFF
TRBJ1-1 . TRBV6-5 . TGTGCCAGCAGTTCCGCCGGAGGGCGGAACACTGAAGCTTTCTTT CASSSAGGRNTEAFF
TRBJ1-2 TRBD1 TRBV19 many TGTGCCAGTAGTCCAGGGGACAGGATGGGCTATGGCTACACCTTC CASSPGDRMGYGYTF
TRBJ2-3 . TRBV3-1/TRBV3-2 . TGTGCCAGCAGCCTCACAGGGAGGGGCACAGATACGCAGTATTTT CASSLTGRGTDTQYF
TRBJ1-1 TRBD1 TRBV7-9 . TGTGCCAGCAGCCGACAGGGATCGAACACTGAAGCTTTCTTT CASSRQGSNTEAFF
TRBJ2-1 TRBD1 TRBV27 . TGTGCCAGCCAGGGACAGGGCTTTTACAATGAGCAGTTCTTC CASQGQGFYNEQFF
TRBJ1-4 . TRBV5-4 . TGTGCCAGCAGCTTGGGGGGAGGGATCGGTGGGAAGGAAAAACTGTTTTTT CASSLGGGIGGKEKLFF
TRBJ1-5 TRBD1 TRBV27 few TGTGCCAGCAGTACGGGACAGGGGCGCAATCAGCCCCAGCATTTT CASSTGQGRNQPQHF
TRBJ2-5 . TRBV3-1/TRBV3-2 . TGTGCCAGCAGCCAAGAATTCGGGTACCAAGAGACCCAGTACTTC CASSQEFGYQETQYF
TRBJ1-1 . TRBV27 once TGTGCCAGCAGTTCTGCCGGGACAACGAACACTGAAGCTTTCTTT CASSSAGTTNTEAFF
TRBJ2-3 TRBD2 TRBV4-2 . TGTGCCAGCAGCCCCAAGACTAGCGGGGGCATGGATACGCAGTATTTT CASSPKTSGGMDTQYF
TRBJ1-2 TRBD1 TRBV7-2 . TGTGCCAGCAGCTCTACGGGACAGCCCCACTATGGCTACACCTTC CASSSTGQPHYGYTF
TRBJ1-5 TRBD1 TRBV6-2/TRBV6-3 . TGTGCCAGCAGTCAATATAGGGACAGGGACCAGCCCCAGCATTTT CASSQYRDRDQPQHF
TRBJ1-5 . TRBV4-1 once TGCGCCAGCAGCCAAGCTACAGCATCCTATAGCAATCAGCCCCAGCATTTT CASSQATASYSNQPQHF
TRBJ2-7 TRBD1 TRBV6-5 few TGTGCCAGCAGTAACCGACAGGGATCCTACGAGCAGTACTTC CASSNRQGSYEQYF
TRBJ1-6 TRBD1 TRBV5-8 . TGTGCCAGCAGACGGGACAGGGGGTTAGGTTCACCCCTCCACTTT CASRRDRGLGSPLHF
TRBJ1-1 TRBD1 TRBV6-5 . TGTGCCAGCTCTAGGGGGGACAGTTTGAACACTGAAGCTTTCTTT CASSRGDSLNTEAFF
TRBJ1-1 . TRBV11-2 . TGTGCCAGCAGTCCTAATCCCACAGGGAGTTTCACTGAAGCTTTCTTT CASSPNPTGSFTEAFF
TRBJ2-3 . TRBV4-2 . TGTGCCAGCAGCCAGATAGCGGAGAGCACAGATACGCAGTATTTT CASSQIAESTDTQYF
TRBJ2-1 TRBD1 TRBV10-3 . TGTGCCATCAGTGTAGTACTCCGGGACAGGGGGCTTGGTGAGCAGTTCTTC CAISVVLRDRGLGEQFF
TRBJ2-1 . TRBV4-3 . TGCGCCAGCAGCCAAGAATCGTCCCAGGGACTCAAAAGGAATGAGCAGTTCTTC CASSQESSQGLKRNEQFF
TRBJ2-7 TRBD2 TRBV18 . TGTGCCAGCTCAGTGGGACTAGCGTCCTCCTACGAGCAGTACTTC CASSVGLASSYEQYF
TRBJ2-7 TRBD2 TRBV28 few TGTGCCAGCAGTTTAAGGCTAGCGGGAGAAATGGTCTACGAGCAGTACTTC CASSLRLAGEMVYEQYF
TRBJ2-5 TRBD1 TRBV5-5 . TGTGCCAGCAGCTATCCAGGGGGCCAAGAGACCCAGTACTTC CASSYPGGQETQYF
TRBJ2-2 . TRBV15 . TGTGCCACCAGCAGAGATCAGGGGCGCGACCGAATCGGGGAGCTGTTTTTT CATSRDQGRDRIGELFF